The T cell receptor beta chain described here comes from a study of T cells after yellow fever vaccination. Study-wide background: Researchers used SMART-Seq v4 Ultra Low Input to prepare fractions that had low cell numbers. Overall study results and limits: Faster peaking, at day 5 versus 15, marked a secondary response that was weaker. The appearance of a small share of clonotypes in both CD4 and CD8 compartments was observed.

Ten or more counts support this clonotype. The antigen remains undetermined. Template-switching 5'RACE yielded the TCR cDNA; a universal primer site and UMIs were added in the process. From the 5' RACE reads, TCRdb called clonotypes with MiXCR, one entry per CDR3 protein. The sample has around 530,000 distinct CDR3 sequences; approximately 16% are singletons. The sample in question was PBMCs, obtained less than 6 days after the first yellow fever vaccination. This clonotype was obtained from a man younger than 30 who received the YFV17D yellow fever vaccine.

CDR3 region: CASSQTWSQPQHF. CDR3 DNA: TGTGCCAGCAGCCAGACTTGGTCGCAGCCCCAGCATTTT. The chain has TRBV3-1 and TRBJ1-5; no reliable D call. The V gene lost 3 bases and the J gene lost 7 bases, with 10 bases spanning the gap. CDR1 and CDR2 (germline): LGHDT, YNNKEL (reference sequence). The CDR3 spans 13 residues. Looking up the rest from reference TRBV3-1 and TRBJ1-5 gives the full variable domain: DTAVSQTPKYLVTQMGNDKSIKCEQNLGHDTMYWYKQDSKKFLKIMFSYNNKELIINETVPNRFSPKSPDKAHLNLHINSLELGDSAVYFCASSQTWSQPQHFGDGTRLSIL.